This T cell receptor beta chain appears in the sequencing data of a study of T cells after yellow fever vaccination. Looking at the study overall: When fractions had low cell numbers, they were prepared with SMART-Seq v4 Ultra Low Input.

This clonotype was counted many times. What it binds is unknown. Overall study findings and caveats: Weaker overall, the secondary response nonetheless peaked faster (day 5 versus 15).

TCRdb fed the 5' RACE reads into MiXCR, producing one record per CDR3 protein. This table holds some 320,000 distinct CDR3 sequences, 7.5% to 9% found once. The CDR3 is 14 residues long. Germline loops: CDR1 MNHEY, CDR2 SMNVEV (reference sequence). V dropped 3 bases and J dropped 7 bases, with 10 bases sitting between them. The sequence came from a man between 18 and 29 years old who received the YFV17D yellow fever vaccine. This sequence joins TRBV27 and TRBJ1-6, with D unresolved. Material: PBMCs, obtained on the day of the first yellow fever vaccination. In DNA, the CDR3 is TGTGCCAGCAGTTTTACCGCGCCCAATTCACCCCTCCACTTT. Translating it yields CASSFTAPNSPLHF.